Sequencing of this TCR beta chain was carried out in a study of shared clonotypes between healthy human individuals. Overall study context: Plates per donor: three CD4 naive, three CD4 memory, two CD8 naive, one CD8 memory.

Germline V gene sequence: CDR1 KGHSH, CDR2 LQKENI. V lost 3 bases to trimming and J lost 2 bases; unmatched junction nucleotides: 9. The CDR3 has 17 residues. Data came from immunoSEQ multiplex PCR; TCRdb stores just in-frame clones and leaves some out. This repertoire shows roughly 2.2 million clones, about 90% found once; its top ten account for 0.37%. The receptor was derived from a young man in good health. Some clones in this sample may be carry-over from other donors' samples. This chain connects TRBV18 to TRBJ2-3; 9 positions match TRBD1. Sample: naive CD4+ T cells from PBMCs. The subset denotes: CD45RA+ positively selected. The CDR3 DNA reads as TGTGCCAGCTCACCGATCCCGGGACAGGGAAACACAGATACGCAGTATTTT. It yields the protein CASSPIPGQGNTDTQYF.